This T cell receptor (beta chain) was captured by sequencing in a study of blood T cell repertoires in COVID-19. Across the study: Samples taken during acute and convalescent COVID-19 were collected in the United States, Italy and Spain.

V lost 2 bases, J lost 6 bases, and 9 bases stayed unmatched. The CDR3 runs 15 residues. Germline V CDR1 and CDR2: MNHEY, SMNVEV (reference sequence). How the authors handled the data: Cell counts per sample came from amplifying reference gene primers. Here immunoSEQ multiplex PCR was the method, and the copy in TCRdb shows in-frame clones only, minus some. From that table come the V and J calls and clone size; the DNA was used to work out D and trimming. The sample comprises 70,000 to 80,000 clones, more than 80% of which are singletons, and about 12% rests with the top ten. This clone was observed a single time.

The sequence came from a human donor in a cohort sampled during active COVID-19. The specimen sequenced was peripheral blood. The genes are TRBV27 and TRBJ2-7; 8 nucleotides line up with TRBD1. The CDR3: CASSLTRAGGIEQYF. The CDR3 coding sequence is TGTGCCAGCAGTTTAACCCGGGCAGGGGGCATCGAGCAGTACTTC.